A selection of T cell receptor beta chains follows, all from one sample in a study of blood T cells in healthy people across ages. MiXCR was run by TCRdb on the 5' RACE reads, yielding one entry per CDR3 protein. The table lists 1.5 million to 2 million distinct CDR3 sequences, around 50% of them singletons, with over 2% in the top ten. Sequencing was done on a sample of blood. The receptors originated from a woman aged 40 to 50 in good health. Both conserved end residues are part of each CDR3. The D gene is left open where the match is weak. Clone size, where shown, is once, few, many, or a class for clones that have expanded.

DNA,CDR3,V,J,size,D
TGTGCCAGCAGCGTAGAGGGGACCAACAACAATGAGCAGTTCTTC,CASSVEGTNNNEQFF,TRBV9,TRBJ2-1,.,.
TGCAGTGCTAGAGGCGACCATTACGAGCAGTACTTC,CSARGDHYEQYF,TRBV20-1,TRBJ2-7,.,.
TGCAGTGCTCCTGGTGGCACAGGGGGCATCTATGGCTACACCTTC,CSAPGGTGGIYGYTF,TRBV20-1,TRBJ1-2,.,TRBD1
TGTGCCACCAGCGGGAGCCCACCTAGCGGGGGATCAAGGGAGCAGTACTTC,CATSGSPPSGGSREQYF,TRBV15,TRBJ2-5,once,TRBD2
TGTGCCAGCAGTTTCAACAGGCCAGATCAGCCCCAGCATTTT,CASSFNRPDQPQHF,TRBV6-2/TRBV6-3,TRBJ1-5,.,.
TGCGCCAGCAGCCGAGGTCTAAGGGCCTACGAGCAGTACTTC,CASSRGLRAYEQYF,TRBV4-3,TRBJ2-7,.,.
TGTGCCAGCAGTTTATCGCAGCGGGTAGCAAACAATGAGCAGTTCTTC,CASSLSQRVANNEQFF,TRBV27,TRBJ2-1,.,.
TGTGCCAGCAGCTTTAGCCTCCGCACAGATACGCAGTATTTT,CASSFSLRTDTQYF,TRBV5-5,TRBJ2-3,.,.
TGTGCCAGCACCGTCAGAGGGGGACCGAGCTACGAGCAGTACTTC,CASTVRGGPSYEQYF,TRBV6-2/TRBV6-3,TRBJ2-7,few,.
TGCGCCAGCAGCCCCCGATCAGGGTTTATCAATGAGCAGTACTTC,CASSPRSGFINEQYF,TRBV4-3,TRBJ2-4,.,.
TGTGCCAGCAGCAACGTCCAAGAGACCCAGTACTTC,CASSNVQETQYF,TRBV6-2/TRBV6-3,TRBJ2-5,.,.
TGTGCCAGCAGCAGAGGTCCGCGGGCGTTCTTC,CASSRGPRAFF,TRBV27,TRBJ2-1,few,.
TGTGCCAGCTTTTTCCTTCCAGTAGACAGGGGGCGAAGCTATGGCTACACCTTC,CASFFLPVDRGRSYGYTF,TRBV28,TRBJ1-2,.,TRBD1
TGCGCCAGCAGCCGGATTTCTATTACTAGCCAAGAGACCCAGTACTTC,CASSRISITSQETQYF,TRBV5-1,TRBJ2-5,.,.